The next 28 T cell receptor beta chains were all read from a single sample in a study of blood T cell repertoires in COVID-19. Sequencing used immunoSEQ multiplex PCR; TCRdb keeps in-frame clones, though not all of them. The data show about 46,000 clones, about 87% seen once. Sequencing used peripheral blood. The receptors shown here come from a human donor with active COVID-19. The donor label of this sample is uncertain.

CDR3 residues: CASSQDIASGMSTDTQYF. The CDR3, as DNA: TGTGCCAGCAGCCAAGATATTGCTAGCGGTATGAGCACAGATACGCAGTATTTT. The chain links TRBV4-2 to TRBJ2-3; TRBD2 matches at 7 bases. CDR1 and CDR2 from the germline V gene are LGHNA and YNFKEQ. CDR3 length: 18 amino acids. V gave up 0 bases and J gave up 0 bases; unmatched junction bases: 9.

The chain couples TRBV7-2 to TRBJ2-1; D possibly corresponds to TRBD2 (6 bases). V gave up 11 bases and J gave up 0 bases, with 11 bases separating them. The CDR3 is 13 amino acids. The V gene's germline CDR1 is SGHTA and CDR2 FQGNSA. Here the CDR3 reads CACRGSSYNEQFF. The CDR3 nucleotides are TGTGCCTGCCGGGGGAGCTCCTACAATGAGCAGTTCTTC.

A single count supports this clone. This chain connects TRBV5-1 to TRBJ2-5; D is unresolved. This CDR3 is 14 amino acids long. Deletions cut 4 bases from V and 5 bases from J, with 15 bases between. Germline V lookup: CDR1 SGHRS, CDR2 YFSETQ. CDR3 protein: CASSVRMGRETQYF. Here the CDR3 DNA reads TGCGCCAGCAGCGTGAGGATGGGTCGGGAGACCCAGTACTTC.

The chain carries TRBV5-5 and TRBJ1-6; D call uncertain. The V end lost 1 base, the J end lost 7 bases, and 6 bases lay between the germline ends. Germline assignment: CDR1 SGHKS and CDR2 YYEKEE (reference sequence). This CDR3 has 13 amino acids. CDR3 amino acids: CASSLTANSPLHF. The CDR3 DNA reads TGTGCCAGCAGCTTGACAGCCAATTCACCCCTCCACTTT.

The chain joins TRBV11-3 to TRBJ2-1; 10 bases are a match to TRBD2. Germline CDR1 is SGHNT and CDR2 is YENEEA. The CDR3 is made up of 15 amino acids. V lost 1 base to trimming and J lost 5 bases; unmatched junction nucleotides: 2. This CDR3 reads CASSLGSGRNNEQFF. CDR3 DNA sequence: TGTGCCAGCAGCTTAGGTAGCGGGAGGAACAATGAGCAGTTCTTC.

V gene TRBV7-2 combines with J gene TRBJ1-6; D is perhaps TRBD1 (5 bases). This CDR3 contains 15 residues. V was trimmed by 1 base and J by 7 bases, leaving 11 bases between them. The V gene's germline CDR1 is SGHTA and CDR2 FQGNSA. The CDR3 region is CASSLGQLRNSPLHF. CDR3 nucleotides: TGTGCCAGCAGCTTAGGACAGCTTAGGAATTCACCCCTCCACTTT.

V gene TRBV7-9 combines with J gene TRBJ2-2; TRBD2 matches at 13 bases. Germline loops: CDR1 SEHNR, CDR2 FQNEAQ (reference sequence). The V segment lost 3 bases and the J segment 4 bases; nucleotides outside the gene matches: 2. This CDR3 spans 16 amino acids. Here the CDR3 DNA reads TGTGCCAGCAGCTTGGGACTAGCGGGGCTCACCGGGGAGCTGTTTTTT. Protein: CASSLGLAGLTGELFF.

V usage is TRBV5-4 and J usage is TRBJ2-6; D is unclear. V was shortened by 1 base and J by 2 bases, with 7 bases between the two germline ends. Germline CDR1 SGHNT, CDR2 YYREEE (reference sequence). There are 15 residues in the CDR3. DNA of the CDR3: TGTGCCAGCAGCTTGCCGGGTACTGGGGCCAACGTCCTGACTTTC. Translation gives CASSLPGTGANVLTF. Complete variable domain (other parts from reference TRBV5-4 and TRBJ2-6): ETGVTQSPTHLIKTRGQQVTLRCSSQSGHNTVSWYQQALGQGPQFIFQYYREEENGRGNFPPRFSGLQFPNYSSELNVNALELDDSALYLCASSLPGTGANVLTFGAGSRLTVL.

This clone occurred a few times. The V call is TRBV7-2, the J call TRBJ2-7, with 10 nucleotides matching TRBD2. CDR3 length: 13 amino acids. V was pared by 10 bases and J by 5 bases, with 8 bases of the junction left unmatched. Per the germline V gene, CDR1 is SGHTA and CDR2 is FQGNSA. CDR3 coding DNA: TGTGCCACCGCGAGCGGGAGGGCGCACGAGCAGTACTTC. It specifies CATASGRAHEQYF.

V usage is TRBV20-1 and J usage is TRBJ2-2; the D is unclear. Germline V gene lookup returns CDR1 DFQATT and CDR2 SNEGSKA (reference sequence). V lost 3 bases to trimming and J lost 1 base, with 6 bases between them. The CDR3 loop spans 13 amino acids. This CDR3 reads CSASILNTGELFF. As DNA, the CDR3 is TGCAGTGCTAGTATACTGAACACCGGGGAGCTGTTTTTT.

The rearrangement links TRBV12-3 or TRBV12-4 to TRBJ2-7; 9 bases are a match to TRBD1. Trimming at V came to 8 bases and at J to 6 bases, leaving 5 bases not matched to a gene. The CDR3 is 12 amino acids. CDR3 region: CASGQGYGEQYF. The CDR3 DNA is TGTGCCAGCGGACAGGGGTATGGCGAGCAGTACTTC.

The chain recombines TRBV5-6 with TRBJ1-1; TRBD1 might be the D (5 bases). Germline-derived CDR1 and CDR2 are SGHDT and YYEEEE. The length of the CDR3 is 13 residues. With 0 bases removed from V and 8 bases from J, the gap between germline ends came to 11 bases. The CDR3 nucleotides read TGTGCCAGCAGCTTGGGGTGGGCAGGGGAAGCTTTCTTT. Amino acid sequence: CASSLGWAGEAFF. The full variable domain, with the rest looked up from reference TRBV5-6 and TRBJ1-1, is DAGVTQSPTHLIKTRGQQVTLRCSPKSGHDTVSWYQQALGQGPQFIFQYYEEEERQRGNFPDRFSGHQFPNYSSELNVNALLLGDSALYLCASSLGWAGEAFFGQGTRLTVV.

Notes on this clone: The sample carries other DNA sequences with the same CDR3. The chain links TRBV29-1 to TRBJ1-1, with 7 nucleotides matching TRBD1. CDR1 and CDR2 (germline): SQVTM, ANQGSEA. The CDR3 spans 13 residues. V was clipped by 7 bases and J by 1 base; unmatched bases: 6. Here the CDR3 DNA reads TGCAGCGCTTCGACAGGGACGAACACTGAAGCTTTCTTT. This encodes CSASTGTNTEAFF.

Here the CDR3 reads CASSLERQGRDRGYTF. The CDR3 region has the DNA TGCGCCAGCAGCTTGGAAAGACAGGGAAGGGATCGGGGCTACACCTTC. V and J are TRBV5-1 and TRBJ1-2; 7 bases map to TRBD1. J was trimmed by 8 bases and V by 0 bases; bases with no gene match: 13. Looked up from germline, CDR1 is SGHRS and CDR2 is YFSETQ. CDR3 length equals 16 residues.

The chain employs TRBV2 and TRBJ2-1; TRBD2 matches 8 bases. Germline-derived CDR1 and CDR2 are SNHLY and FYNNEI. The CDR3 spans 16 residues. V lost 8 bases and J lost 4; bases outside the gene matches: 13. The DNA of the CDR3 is TGTGCCAGCCTACGACGGACTAGCCCTCCTTACAATGAGCAGTTCTTC. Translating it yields CASLRRTSPPYNEQFF.

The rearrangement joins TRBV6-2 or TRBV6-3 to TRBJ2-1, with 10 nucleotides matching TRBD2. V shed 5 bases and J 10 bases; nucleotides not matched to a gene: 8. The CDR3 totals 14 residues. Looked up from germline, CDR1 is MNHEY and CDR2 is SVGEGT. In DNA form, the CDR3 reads TGTGCCAGCAGTATAGTAGCGGGAGGTCGGGAGCAGTTCTTC. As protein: CASSIVAGGREQFF.

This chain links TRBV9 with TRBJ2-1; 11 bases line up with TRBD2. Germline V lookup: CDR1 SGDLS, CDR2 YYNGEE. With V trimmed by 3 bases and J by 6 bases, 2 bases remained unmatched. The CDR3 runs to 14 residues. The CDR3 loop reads CASSGGLAVNEQFF. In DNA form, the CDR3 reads TGTGCCAGCAGCGGGGGACTAGCGGTCAATGAGCAGTTCTTC. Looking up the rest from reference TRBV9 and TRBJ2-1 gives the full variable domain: DSGVTQTPKHLITATGQRVTLRCSPRSGDLSVYWYQQSLDQGLQFLIQYYNGEERAKGNILERFSAQQFPDLHSELNLSSLELGDSALYFCASSGGLAVNEQFFGPGTRLTVL.

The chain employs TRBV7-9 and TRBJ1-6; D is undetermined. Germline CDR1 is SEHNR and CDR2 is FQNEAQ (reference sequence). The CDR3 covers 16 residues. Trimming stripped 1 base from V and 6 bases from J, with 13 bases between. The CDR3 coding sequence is TGTGCCAGCAGCTTAGGTCGCAGTGATCTTAATTCACCCCTCCACTTT. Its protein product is CASSLGRSDLNSPLHF.

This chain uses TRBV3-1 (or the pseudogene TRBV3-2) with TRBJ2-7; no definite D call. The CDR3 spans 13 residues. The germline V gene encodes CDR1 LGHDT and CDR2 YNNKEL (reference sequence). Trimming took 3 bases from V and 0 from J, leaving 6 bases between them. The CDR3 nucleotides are TGTGCCAGCAGCCACCTCAGCTCCTACGAGCAGTACTTC. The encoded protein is CASSHLSSYEQYF.

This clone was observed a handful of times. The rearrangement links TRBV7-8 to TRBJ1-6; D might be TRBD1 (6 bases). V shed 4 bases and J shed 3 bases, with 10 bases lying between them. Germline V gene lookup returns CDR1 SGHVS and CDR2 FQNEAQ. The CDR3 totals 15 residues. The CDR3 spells CASSSQGNYNSPLHF. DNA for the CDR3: TGTGCCAGCAGCTCCCAGGGGAACTATAATTCACCCCTCCACTTT. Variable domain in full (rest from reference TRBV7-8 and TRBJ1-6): GAGVSQSPRYKVAKRGQDVALRCDPISGHVSLFWYQQALGQGPEFLTYFQNEAQLDKSGLPSDRFFAERPEGSVSTLKIQRTQQEDSAVYLCASSSQGNYNSPLHFGNGTRLTVT.

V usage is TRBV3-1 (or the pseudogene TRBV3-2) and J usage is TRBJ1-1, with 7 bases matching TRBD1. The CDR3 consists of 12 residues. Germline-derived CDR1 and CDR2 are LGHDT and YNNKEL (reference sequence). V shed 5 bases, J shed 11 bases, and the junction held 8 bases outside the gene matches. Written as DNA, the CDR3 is TGTGCCAGCAGCGCCCAGACAGGGTGGGCTTTCTTT. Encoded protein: CASSAQTGWAFF.

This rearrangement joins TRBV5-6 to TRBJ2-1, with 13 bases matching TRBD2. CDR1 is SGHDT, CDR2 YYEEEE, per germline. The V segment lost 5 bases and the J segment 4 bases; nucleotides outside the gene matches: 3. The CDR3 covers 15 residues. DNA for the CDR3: TGTGCCAGCAGAGAGGGACTAGCGGGGTACAATGAGCAGTTCTTC. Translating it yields CASREGLAGYNEQFF.

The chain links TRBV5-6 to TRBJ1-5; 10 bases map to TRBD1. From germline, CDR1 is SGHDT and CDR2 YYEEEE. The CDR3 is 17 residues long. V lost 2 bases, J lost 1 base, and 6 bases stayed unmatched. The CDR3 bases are TGTGCCAGCAGCTTATCCCGGGACAGGGGAAGCAATCAGCCCCAGCATTTT. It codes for CASSLSRDRGSNQPQHF.

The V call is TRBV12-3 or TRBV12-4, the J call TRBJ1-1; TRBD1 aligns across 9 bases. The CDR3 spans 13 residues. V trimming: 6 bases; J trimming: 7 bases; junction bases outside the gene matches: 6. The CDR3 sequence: CASRRTGVNEAFF. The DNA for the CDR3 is TGTGCCAGCAGGCGGACAGGGGTTAATGAAGCTTTCTTT.

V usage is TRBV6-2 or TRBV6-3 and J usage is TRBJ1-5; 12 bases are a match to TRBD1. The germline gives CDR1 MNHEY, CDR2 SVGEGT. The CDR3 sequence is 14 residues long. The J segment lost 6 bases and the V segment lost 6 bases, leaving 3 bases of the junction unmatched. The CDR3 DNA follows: TGTGCCAGCAGCGGGACAGGGGGCTTTCAGCCCCAGCATTTT. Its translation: CASSGTGGFQPQHF.

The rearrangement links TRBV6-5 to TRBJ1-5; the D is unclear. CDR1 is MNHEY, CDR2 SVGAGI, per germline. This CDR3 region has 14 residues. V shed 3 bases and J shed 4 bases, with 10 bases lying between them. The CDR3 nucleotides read TGTGCCAGCAGTTATGGGAGGCGGAATCAGCCCCAGCATTTT. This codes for CASSYGRRNQPQHF.

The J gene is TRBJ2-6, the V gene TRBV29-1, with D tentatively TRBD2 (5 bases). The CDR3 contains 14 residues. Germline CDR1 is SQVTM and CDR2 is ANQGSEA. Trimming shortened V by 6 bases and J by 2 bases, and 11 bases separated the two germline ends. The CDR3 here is CSVGVQPGANVLTF. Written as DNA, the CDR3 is TGCAGCGTGGGAGTCCAGCCTGGGGCCAACGTCCTGACTTTC. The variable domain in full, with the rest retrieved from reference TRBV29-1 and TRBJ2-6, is SAVISQKPSRDICQRGTSLTIQCQVDSQVTMMFWYRQQPGQSLTLIATANQGSEATYESGFVIDKFPISRPNLTFSTLTVSNMSPEDSSIYLCSVGVQPGANVLTFGAGSRLTVL.

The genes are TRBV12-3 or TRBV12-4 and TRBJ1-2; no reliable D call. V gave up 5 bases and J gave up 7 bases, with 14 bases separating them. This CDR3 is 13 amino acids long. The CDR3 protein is CASSDSRGTGYTF. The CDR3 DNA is TGTGCCAGCAGTGATTCCAGAGGAACTGGCTACACCTTC.